This T cell receptor (beta chain) was recovered during a study of CD8+CD57+ T cells in acquired aplastic anemia. Turning to the study itself: DNA recovered from sorted CD4+ and CD8+ cells had a mean of around 3.2 ug.

For this clonotype: Its antigen is not identified.

Genomic DNA provided the template from which TCR beta VDJ and CDR3 profiles were obtained. One entry per CDR3 protein results from TCRdb running MiXCR on the reads. The sample holds around 180,000 distinct CDR3 sequences; 64% are singletons and the top ten take around 46%. Study-level results: Patients and controls had in common approximately 28 CD8+ CDR3 sequences. CD8+ Simpson's diversity in patients was not significantly different from that in controls.

Trimming left V 4 bases short and J 3 bases short, with 10 bases between. CDR3 length: 13 amino acids. Per germline, CDR1 LNHDA and CDR2 SQIVND (reference sequence). This chain joins TRBV19 and TRBJ2-7; a possible D gene is TRBD1 (6 bases). This receptor was taken from a human donor with severe aplastic anemia or a healthy control (not recorded which). The sequenced sample was sorted CD4+, CD8+, or CD8+CD57+ T cells (not recorded which) from PBMCs. The CDR3 reads CASSRDNNYEQYF. The CDR3, as DNA: TGTGCCAGTAGTAGGGACAATAACTACGAGCAGTACTTC.